The 5 T cell receptor beta chains presented below share a single source sample, sequenced in a study of cytomegalovirus exposure and HLA in healthy donors. The PCR was carried out with 60 Vbeta primers and 13 Jbeta primers. Clones were sequenced by immunoSEQ multiplex PCR, and TCRdb holds only the in-frame ones, with some missing. The sample has about 130,000 clones; 76% are singletons. Input material: PBMCs. These receptors were taken from a man in his forties in good health and CMV-seronegative.

The chain has TRBV10-3 and TRBJ2-2; 9 bases line up with TRBD2. CDR3 length: 17 amino acids. Germline V gene sequence: CDR1 ENHRY, CDR2 SYGVKD. Trimming at V came to 2 bases and at J to 0 bases, leaving 4 bases not matched to a gene. The CDR3 nucleotides are TGTGCCATCAGTGAGGGGTCTAGCGGGGCGAACACCGGGGAGCTGTTTTTT. Its protein product is CAISEGSSGANTGELFF.

The V gene is TRBV29-1, the J gene TRBJ2-3, with TRBD1 as a possible D gene (5 bases). Germline CDR1 is SQVTM and CDR2 is ANQGSEA. Trimming removed 6 bases from V and 0 bases from J, with 13 bases in between. The length of the CDR3 is 14 residues. CDR3 protein: CSVGPGQSTDTQYF. CDR3 nucleotide sequence: TGCAGCGTCGGCCCTGGACAAAGCACAGATACGCAGTATTTT.

The rearrangement uses TRBV5-1 and TRBJ2-7; TRBD2 agrees at 10 bases. The V gene's germline CDR1 is SGHRS and CDR2 YFSETQ. With V trimmed by 0 bases and J by 7 bases, 13 bases remained unmatched. This CDR3 is 17 amino acids long. The CDR3: CASSLAAASGGLGEQYF. Written as DNA, the CDR3 is TGCGCCAGCAGCTTGGCCGCTGCTAGCGGGGGTCTAGGTGAGCAGTACTTC.

This sequence joins TRBV11-3 and TRBJ1-1; D gene unclear. This CDR3 contains 14 residues. Trimming cost V 7 bases and J 1 base, with 13 bases left between them. The germline V gene has CDR1 SGHNT and CDR2 YENEEA. The CDR3 DNA reads TGTGCCAGCAACCTATACGCGGAGAACACTGAAGCTTTCTTT. As protein: CASNLYAENTEAFF. The full variable domain, in which reference TRBV11-3 and TRBJ1-1 provide the parts outside the CDR3, is EAGVVQSPRYKIIEKKQPVAFWCNPISGHNTLYWYLQNLGQGPELLIRYENEEAVDDSQLPKDRFSAERLKGVDSTLKIQPAELGDSAVYLCASNLYAENTEAFFGQGTRLTVV.

CDR3: CASSYDRGNQPQHF. Written as DNA, the CDR3 is TGTGCCAGCAGTTACGACAGGGGGAATCAGCCCCAGCATTTT. The rearrangement links TRBV6-5 to TRBJ1-5; 9 bases agree with TRBD1. CDR1 is MNHEY, CDR2 SVGAGI, per germline. The CDR3 length is 14 residues. The V and J ends lost 2 bases and 4 bases, in that order; junction bases with no gene match: 0.